Below, one T cell receptor beta chain is given with its context. V was shortened by 1 base and J by 4 bases, with 14 bases between the two germline ends. The CDR3 consists of 15 residues. CDR1 is SGDLS and CDR2 is YYNGEE in the germline V gene. Clones were read by immunoSEQ multiplex PCR, and TCRdb kept only the in-frame ones, dropping some. This table holds about 250,000 clones, around 81% found once. This sample is drawn from a study of blood T cell repertoires in COVID-19. This sequence joins TRBV9 and TRBJ1-1; D remains unclear. The clonotype comes from a person aged 70 to 85 with COVID-19, enrolled during active disease. The specimen sequenced was peripheral blood. The CDR3 DNA reads TGTGCCAGCAGCGTACTATTAGGGAGGGCCACTGAAGCTTTCTTT. Protein sequence: CASSVLLGRATEAFF.